The 21 T cell receptor beta chains reported below all come from one sample, sequenced in a study of T-cell reconstitution after alpha-beta-depleted transplantation in children. Unique molecular identifiers were incorporated during preparation of the TCRbeta library. TCRdb fed the PCR reads into MiXCR, producing one record per CDR3 protein. The sample lists roughly 110,000 distinct CDR3 sequences, over 9% seen once, with 30% to 35% in the top ten. The material sequenced was PBMCs, taken before TCRalphabeta/CD19-depleted stem cell transplant. The receptors here all came from a boy younger than 10 with acute lymphoblastic leukemia, due to receive a stem cell transplant.

This clonotype appeared many times. V and J are TRBV12-3 or TRBV12-4 and TRBJ1-2; D ambiguous. The V gene lost 7 bases and the J gene lost 5 bases, with 8 bases spanning the gap. This CDR3 contains 11 residues. CDR3 loop: CASTSLYGYTF. In DNA form, the CDR3 reads TGTGCCAGCACCTCCCTTTATGGCTACACCTTC.

In its sample, this clonotype was seen many times. The chain uses TRBV7-2 and TRBJ2-7; D is unresolved. Germline V gene data show CDR1 as SGHTA and CDR2 as FQGNSA. V lost 0 bases to trimming and J lost 3 bases, with 9 bases between them. This CDR3 has 14 amino acids. The CDR3 nucleotides read TGTGCCAGCAGCTTAGCAGGGTTCGGCTACGAGCAGTACTTC. This codes for CASSLAGFGYEQYF.

This clonotype came up many times. The chain is built from TRBV7-6 and TRBJ2-1; 10 bases map to TRBD2. V shed 3 bases, J shed 0 bases, and the junction held 11 bases outside the gene matches. This CDR3 has 19 residues. The germline V gene has CDR1 SGHVS and CDR2 FNYEAQ. CDR3 in DNA: TGTGCCAGCAGCTTGGGACTAGCGAGACTTATAAGCTCCTACAATGAGCAGTTCTTC. Amino acid sequence: CASSLGLARLISSYNEQFF.

This chain joins TRBV10-3 and TRBJ1-1; no clear D gene. The ends were cut back, 2 bases at V and 0 bases at J, with 7 bases in the middle. There are 14 residues in the CDR3. CDR1 and CDR2 (germline): ENHRY, SYGVKD. The CDR3, as DNA: TGTGCCATCAGTGAGGCAGGAATGAACACTGAAGCTTTCTTT. Translation gives CAISEAGMNTEAFF.

This chain links TRBV4-1 with TRBJ2-3; the D is unclear. Trimming took off 1 base at V and 6 bases at J, with 14 bases between the two ends. The CDR3 length is 15 residues. Germline V gene lookup returns CDR1 MGHRA and CDR2 YSYEKL. The CDR3 region has the DNA TGCGCCAGCAGCCAAGGTCAGGTTACGATGGATACGCAGTATTTT. Residues: CASSQGQVTMDTQYF.

The V gene is TRBV27, the J gene TRBJ2-1; no clear D gene. The CDR3 totals 10 residues. Between the trimmed V and J ends, which lost 7 bases and 10 bases, there was a span of 8 bases. Germline CDR1 is MNHEY and CDR2 is SMNVEV (reference sequence). The CDR3, as DNA: TGTGCCAGCAAAGGAATAGAGCAGTTCTTC. Its translation is CASKGIEQFF.

This clonotype was seen at least ten times. The genes are TRBV5-1 and TRBJ2-1; D might be TRBD1 (6 bases). CDR1 and CDR2 (germline): SGHRS, YFSETQ. Trimming pared 2 bases from V and 0 bases from J, leaving 9 bases between. This CDR3 has 15 residues. CDR3 loop: CASSLGQSSYNEQFF. DNA of the CDR3: TGCGCCAGCAGCTTAGGACAGAGCTCCTACAATGAGCAGTTCTTC.

This clonotype appeared a few times. The rearrangement links TRBV18 to TRBJ2-1; D remains ambiguous. CDR1 and CDR2 (germline): KGHSH, LQKENI. The V gene lost 3 bases and the J gene lost 4 bases, with 16 bases spanning the gap. The CDR3 is 16 amino acids. The CDR3 bases are TGTGCCAGCTCACCTTCATTGGCCGAGAAGTACAATGAGCAGTTCTTC. It translates to CASSPSLAEKYNEQFF.

There are many counts of this clonotype. The chain has TRBV6-6 and TRBJ2-7; weak D call: TRBD2 (6 bases). CDR3 size: 13 residues. CDR1 MNHNY and CDR2 SVGAGI come from the germline V gene (reference sequence). Trimming removed 8 bases at V and 3 bases at J, with 14 bases between. Here the CDR3 reads CASRAGLHYEQYF. The CDR3 region has the DNA TGTGCCAGCCGGGCGGGACTTCACTACGAGCAGTACTTC.

This clonotype was seen ten or more times. J is TRBJ2-7 and V is TRBV20-1; no definite D call. The CDR3 is 15 residues long. Germline V gene data show CDR1 as DFQATT and CDR2 as SNEGSKA (reference sequence). Trimming took 4 bases from V and 5 from J, leaving 21 bases between them. CDR3 in amino acids: CSAKKGGASLNEQYF. CDR3 nucleotides: TGCAGTGCTAAGAAGGGCGGAGCAAGCCTAAACGAGCAGTACTTC.

The CDR3 DNA is TGTGCCAGCAGTCCCGGGACAGGGGACCAAGAGACCCAGTACTTC. As protein: CASSPGTGDQETQYF. The genes are TRBV12-3 or TRBV12-4 and TRBJ2-5; 10 positions agree with TRBD1. This CDR3 is 15 amino acids long. The junction had 3 bases not matched to a gene; V was cut back by 5 bases and J by 0 bases.

The chain is built from TRBV19 and TRBJ1-1; D remains ambiguous. The germline V gene has CDR1 LNHDA and CDR2 SQIVND (reference sequence). Trimming removed 6 bases at V and 2 bases at J, with 10 bases between. The CDR3 runs 13 residues. The CDR3 reads CASSTYGNTEAFF. CDR3 sequence (DNA): TGTGCCAGTAGCACTTACGGCAACACTGAAGCTTTCTTT. The variable domain in full, with the rest retrieved from reference TRBV19 and TRBJ1-1, is DGGITQSPKYLFRKEGQNVTLSCEQNLNHDAMYWYRQDPGQGLRLIYYSQIVNDFQKGDIAEGYSVSREKKESFPLTVTSAQKNPTAFYLCASSTYGNTEAFFGQGTRLTVV.

This chain links TRBV7-9 with TRBJ2-1; possibly TRBD1 or TRBD2 for D (6 bases each). The CDR3 consists of 14 residues. Germline CDR1 and CDR2: SEHNR and FQNEAQ (reference sequence). V dropped 3 bases and J dropped 8 bases, with 14 bases sitting between them. The CDR3 DNA reads as TGTGCCAGCAGCTTCCGTGGGGGGCGGGATGAGCAGTTCTTC. Its translation is CASSFRGGRDEQFF. Supplemented by reference TRBV7-9 and TRBJ2-1, the full variable domain reads DTGVSQNPRHKITKRGQNVTFRCDPISEHNRLYWYRQTLGQGPEFLTYFQNEAQLEKSRLLSDRFSAERPKGSFSTLEIQRTEQGDSAMYLCASSFRGGRDEQFFGPGTRLTVL.

This clonotype was seen a few times. The chain couples TRBV11-2 to TRBJ2-1, with 12 bases that match TRBD2. V lost 6 bases and J lost 2; bases outside the gene matches: 5. The CDR3 runs to 16 residues. Per the germline V gene, CDR1 is SGHAT and CDR2 is FQNNGV. CDR3 nucleotides: TGTGCCAGCAGTCTATCTAGCGGGAGGGCCTACAATGAGCAGTTCTTC. Translated, it gives CASSLSSGRAYNEQFF.

The V call is TRBV27, the J call TRBJ2-7; 7 bases map to TRBD1. Germline loops: CDR1 MNHEY, CDR2 SMNVEV (reference sequence). This CDR3 region has 15 residues. V shed 5 bases, J shed 1 base, and the junction held 8 bases outside the gene matches. CDR3 coding DNA: TGTGCCAGCAGTACATACCGGGACAGTTCCTACGAGCAGTACTTC. It is translated as CASSTYRDSSYEQYF.

This clonotype has a handful of counts. V gene TRBV5-6 combines with J gene TRBJ2-3; 7 bases map to TRBD1. Germline V gene lookup returns CDR1 SGHDT and CDR2 YYEEEE. V was clipped by 0 bases and J by 2 bases; unmatched bases: 12. The CDR3 is made up of 18 amino acids. The CDR3 loop reads CASSLVYGQGDVTDTQYF. The CDR3 DNA is TGTGCCAGCAGCTTGGTTTATGGGCAGGGGGATGTCACAGATACGCAGTATTTT.

This clonotype was counted once. The chain joins TRBV18 to TRBJ1-2, with D possibly being TRBD1 (6 bases). There are 14 residues in the CDR3. Trimming stripped 0 bases from V and 8 bases from J, with 13 bases between. Germline CDR1 KGHSH, CDR2 LQKENI. As DNA, the CDR3 is TGTGCCAGCTCACCACCGTTGAAGGGGACAGGCTACACCTTC. This gives the protein CASSPPLKGTGYTF.

This clonotype showed up just a few times. The rearrangement joins TRBV7-9 to TRBJ2-7; maybe TRBD2 (5 bases). Germline lookup yields CDR1 SEHNR and CDR2 FQNEAQ (reference sequence). The CDR3 loop spans 11 amino acids. Trimming stripped 5 bases from V and 6 bases from J, with 8 bases between. The CDR3 bases are TGTGCCAGCAGCGCAACTAGCGAGCAGTACTTC. This sequence encodes CASSATSEQYF.

This clonotype appeared a few times. The chain joins TRBV4-1 to TRBJ2-7; no firm D call. Trimming removed 2 bases from V and 7 bases from J, with 18 bases in between. The CDR3 runs to 15 residues. Germline CDR1 is MGHRA and CDR2 is YSYEKL. The chain's CDR3 is CASSQRFGSVREQYF. The CDR3 region has the DNA TGCGCCAGCAGCCAAAGATTCGGGTCCGTGAGGGAGCAGTACTTC.

This clonotype was counted between two and nine times. This rearrangement joins TRBV3-1 to TRBJ2-2; D uncertain. The germline CDR1 and CDR2 sequences are LGHDT and YNNKEL (reference sequence). The CDR3 is 12 amino acids. V was clipped by 1 base and J by 9 bases, with 6 bases between them. CDR3 DNA sequence: TGTGCCAGCAGCCAAGGATTCAGGGAGCTGTTTTTT. Its translation is CASSQGFRELFF.

The genes are TRBV20-1 and TRBJ2-7; tentative D call: TRBD1 (6 bases). Trimming left V 2 bases short and J 5 bases short, with 19 bases between. Germline V lookup: CDR1 DFQATT, CDR2 SNEGSKA (reference sequence). This CDR3 is built from 15 residues. This CDR3 is CSARPDRWVFNEQYF. The CDR3 DNA sequence: TGCAGTGCTAGACCAGACAGGTGGGTTTTCAACGAGCAGTACTTC.